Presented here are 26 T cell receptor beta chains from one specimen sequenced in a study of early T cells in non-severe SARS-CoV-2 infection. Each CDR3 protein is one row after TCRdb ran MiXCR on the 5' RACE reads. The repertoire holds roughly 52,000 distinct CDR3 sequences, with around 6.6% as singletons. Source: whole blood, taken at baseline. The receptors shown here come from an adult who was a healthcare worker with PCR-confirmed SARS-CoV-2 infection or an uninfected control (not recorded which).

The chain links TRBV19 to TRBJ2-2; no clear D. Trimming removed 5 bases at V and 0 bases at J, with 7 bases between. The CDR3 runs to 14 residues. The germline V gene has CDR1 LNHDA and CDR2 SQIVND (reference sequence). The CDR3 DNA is TGTGCCAGTAGTGTCCCATCGAACACCGGGGAGCTGTTTTTT. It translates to CASSVPSNTGELFF.

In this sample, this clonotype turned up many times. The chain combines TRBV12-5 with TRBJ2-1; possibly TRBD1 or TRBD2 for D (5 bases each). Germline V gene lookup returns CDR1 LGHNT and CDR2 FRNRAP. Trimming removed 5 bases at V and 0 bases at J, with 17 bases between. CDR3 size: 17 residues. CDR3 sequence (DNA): TGTGCTAGTGGTCCCCCGCTAAAGGGGAGCTCCTACAATGAGCAGTTCTTC. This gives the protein CASGPPLKGSSYNEQFF. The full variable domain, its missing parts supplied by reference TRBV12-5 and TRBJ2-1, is DARVTQTPRHKVTEMGQEVTMRCQPILGHNTVFWYRQTMMQGLELLAYFRNRAPLDDSGMPKDRFSAEMPDATLATLKIQPSEPRDSAVYFCASGPPLKGSSYNEQFFGPGTRLTVL.

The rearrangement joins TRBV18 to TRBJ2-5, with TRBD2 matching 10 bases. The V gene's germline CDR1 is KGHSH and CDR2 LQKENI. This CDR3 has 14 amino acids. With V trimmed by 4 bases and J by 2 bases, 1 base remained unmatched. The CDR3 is CASSRGLAQETQYF. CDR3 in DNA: TGTGCCAGCTCACGGGGACTAGCGCAAGAGACCCAGTACTTC. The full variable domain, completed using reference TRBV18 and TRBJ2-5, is NAGVMQNPRHLVRRRGQEARLRCSPMKGHSHVYWYRQLPEEGLKFMVYLQKENIIDESGMPKERFSAEFPKEGPSILRIQQVVRGDSAAYFCASSRGLAQETQYFGPGTRLLVL.

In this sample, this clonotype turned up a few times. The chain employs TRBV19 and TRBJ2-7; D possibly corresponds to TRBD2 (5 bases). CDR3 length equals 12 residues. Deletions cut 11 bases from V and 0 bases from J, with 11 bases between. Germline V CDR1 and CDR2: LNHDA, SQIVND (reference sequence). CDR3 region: CAASGSSYEQYF. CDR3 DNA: TGTGCCGCCTCGGGGAGCTCCTACGAGCAGTACTTC.

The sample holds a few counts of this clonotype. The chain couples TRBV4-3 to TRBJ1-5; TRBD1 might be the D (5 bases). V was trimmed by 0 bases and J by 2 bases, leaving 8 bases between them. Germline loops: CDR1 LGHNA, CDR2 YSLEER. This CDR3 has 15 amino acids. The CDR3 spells CASSQDTTGNQPQHF. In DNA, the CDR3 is TGCGCCAGCAGCCAAGACACGACAGGCAATCAGCCCCAGCATTTT.

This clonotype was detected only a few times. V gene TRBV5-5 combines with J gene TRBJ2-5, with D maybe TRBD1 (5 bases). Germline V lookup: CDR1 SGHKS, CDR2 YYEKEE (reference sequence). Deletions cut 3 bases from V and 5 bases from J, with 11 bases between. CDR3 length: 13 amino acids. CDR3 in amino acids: CASSSSGKETQYF. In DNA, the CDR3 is TGTGCCAGCAGCTCTTCAGGGAAGGAGACCCAGTACTTC.

The CDR3 bases are TGTGCCATCGGGGGAGGGACCGGGGAGCTGTTTTTT. Encoded protein: CAIGGGTGELFF. The chain joins TRBV10-3 to TRBJ2-2, with 7 bases that match TRBD2. CDR1 and CDR2 (germline): ENHRY, SYGVKD. The CDR3 length is 12 residues. Losses at the gene ends were 8 bases for V and 5 bases for J; bases not matched to a gene: 2.

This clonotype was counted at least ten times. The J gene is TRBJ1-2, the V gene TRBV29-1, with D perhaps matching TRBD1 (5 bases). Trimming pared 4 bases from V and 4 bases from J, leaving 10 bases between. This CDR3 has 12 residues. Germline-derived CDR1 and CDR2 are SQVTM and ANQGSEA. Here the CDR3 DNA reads TGCAGCGTTGGCGGGACGGGCTATGGCTACACCTTC. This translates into CSVGGTGYGYTF.

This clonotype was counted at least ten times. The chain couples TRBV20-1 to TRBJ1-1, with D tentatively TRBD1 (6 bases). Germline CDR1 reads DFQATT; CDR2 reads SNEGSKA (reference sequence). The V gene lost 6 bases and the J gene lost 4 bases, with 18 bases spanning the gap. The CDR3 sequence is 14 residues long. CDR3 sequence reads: CSAPDGGGRTEAFF. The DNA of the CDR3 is TGCAGTGCCCCCGATGGAGGGGGTCGCACTGAAGCTTTCTTT.

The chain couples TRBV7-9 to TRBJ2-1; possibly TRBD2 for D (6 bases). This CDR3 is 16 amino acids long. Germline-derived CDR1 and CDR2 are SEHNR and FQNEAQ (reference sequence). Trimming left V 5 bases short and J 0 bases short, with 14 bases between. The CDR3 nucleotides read TGTGCCAGCAGCCTCGGACGGGAGAGCTCCTACAATGAGCAGTTCTTC. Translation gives CASSLGRESSYNEQFF. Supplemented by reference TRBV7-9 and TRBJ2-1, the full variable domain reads DTGVSQNPRHKITKRGQNVTFRCDPISEHNRLYWYRQTLGQGPEFLTYFQNEAQLEKSRLLSDRFSAERPKGSFSTLEIQRTEQGDSAMYLCASSLGRESSYNEQFFGPGTRLTVL.

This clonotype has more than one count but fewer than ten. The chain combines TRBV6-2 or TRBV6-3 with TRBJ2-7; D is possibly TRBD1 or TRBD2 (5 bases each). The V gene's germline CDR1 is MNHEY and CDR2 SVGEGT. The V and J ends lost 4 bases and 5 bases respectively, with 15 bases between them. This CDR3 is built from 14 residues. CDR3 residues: CASSWDPGSNEQYF. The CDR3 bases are TGTGCCAGCAGTTGGGACCCGGGGTCCAACGAGCAGTACTTC.

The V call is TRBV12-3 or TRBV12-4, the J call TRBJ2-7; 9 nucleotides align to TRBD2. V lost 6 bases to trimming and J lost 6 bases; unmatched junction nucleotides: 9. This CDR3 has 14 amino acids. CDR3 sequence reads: CASSWSGGYSEQYF. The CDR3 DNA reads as TGTGCCAGCAGCTGGAGCGGGGGGTACAGCGAGCAGTACTTC.

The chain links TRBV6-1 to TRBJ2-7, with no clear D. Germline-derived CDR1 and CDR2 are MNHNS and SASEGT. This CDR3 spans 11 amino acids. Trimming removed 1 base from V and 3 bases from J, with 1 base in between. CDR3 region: CASSEGYEQYF. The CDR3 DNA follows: TGTGCCAGCAGTGAAGGCTACGAGCAGTACTTC.

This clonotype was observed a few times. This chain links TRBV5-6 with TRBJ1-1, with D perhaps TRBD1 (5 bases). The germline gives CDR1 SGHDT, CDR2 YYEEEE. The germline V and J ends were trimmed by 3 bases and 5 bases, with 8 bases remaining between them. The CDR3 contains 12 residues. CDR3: CASSSGGTEAFF. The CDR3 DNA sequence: TGTGCCAGCAGCTCTGGGGGGACTGAAGCTTTCTTT. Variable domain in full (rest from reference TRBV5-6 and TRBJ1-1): DAGVTQSPTHLIKTRGQQVTLRCSPKSGHDTVSWYQQALGQGPQFIFQYYEEEERQRGNFPDRFSGHQFPNYSSELNVNALLLGDSALYLCASSSGGTEAFFGQGTRLTVV.

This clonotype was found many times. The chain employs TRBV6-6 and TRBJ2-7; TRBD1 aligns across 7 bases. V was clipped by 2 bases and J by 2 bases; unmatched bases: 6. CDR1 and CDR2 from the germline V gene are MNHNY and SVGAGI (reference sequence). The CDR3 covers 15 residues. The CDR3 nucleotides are TGTGCCAGCAGTTACCGACAGGGTCCTACCTACGAGCAGTACTTC. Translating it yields CASSYRQGPTYEQYF.

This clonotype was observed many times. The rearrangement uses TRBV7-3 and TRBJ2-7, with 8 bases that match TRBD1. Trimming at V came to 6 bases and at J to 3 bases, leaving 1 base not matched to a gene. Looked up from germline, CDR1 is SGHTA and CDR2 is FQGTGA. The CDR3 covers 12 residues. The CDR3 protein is CASRGQDYEQYF. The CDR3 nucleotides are TGTGCCAGCAGGGGACAGGACTACGAGCAGTACTTC.

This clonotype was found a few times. The CDR3 region is CASSQRPFGSAYEQYF. The CDR3 DNA sequence: TGTGCCAGCAGCCAACGCCCCTTTGGGTCCGCCTACGAGCAGTACTTC. The V gene is TRBV3-1, the J gene TRBJ2-7; D remains ambiguous. Trimming removed 2 bases at V and 2 bases at J, with 16 bases between. In germline, CDR1 is LGHDT, CDR2 YNNKEL (reference sequence). The CDR3 loop spans 16 amino acids.

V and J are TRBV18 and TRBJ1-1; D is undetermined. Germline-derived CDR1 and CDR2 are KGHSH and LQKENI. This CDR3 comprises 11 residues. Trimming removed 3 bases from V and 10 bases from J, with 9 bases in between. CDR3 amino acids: CASSPEGGAFF. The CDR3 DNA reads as TGTGCCAGCTCACCCGAGGGTGGAGCTTTCTTT.

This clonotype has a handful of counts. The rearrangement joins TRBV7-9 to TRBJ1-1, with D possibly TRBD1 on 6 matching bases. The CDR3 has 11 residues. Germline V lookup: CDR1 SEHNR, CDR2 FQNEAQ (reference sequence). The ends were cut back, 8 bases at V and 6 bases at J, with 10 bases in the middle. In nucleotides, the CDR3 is TGTGCCAGCTCCAGGGGTGCTGAAGCTTTCTTT. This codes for CASSRGAEAFF.

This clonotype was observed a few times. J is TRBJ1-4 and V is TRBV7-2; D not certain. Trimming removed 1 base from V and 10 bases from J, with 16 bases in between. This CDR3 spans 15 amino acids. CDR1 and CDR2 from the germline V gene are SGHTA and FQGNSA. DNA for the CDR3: TGTGCCAGCAGCTTAGAGCTGGCCGGGAACGGAAAACTGTTTTTT. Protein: CASSLELAGNGKLFF. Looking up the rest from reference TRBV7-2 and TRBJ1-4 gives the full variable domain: GAGVSQSPSNKVTEKGKDVELRCDPISGHTALYWYRQSLGQGLEFLIYFQGNSAPDKSGLPSDRFSAERTGGSVSTLTIQRTQQEDSAVYLCASSLELAGNGKLFFGSGTQLSVL.

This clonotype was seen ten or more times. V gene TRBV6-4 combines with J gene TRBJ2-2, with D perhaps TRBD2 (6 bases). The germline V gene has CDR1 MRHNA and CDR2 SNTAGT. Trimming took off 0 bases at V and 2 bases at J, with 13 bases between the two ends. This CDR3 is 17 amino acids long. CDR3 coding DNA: TGTGCCAGCAGTGACTCTGCGAGCGGGCCTAACACCGGGGAGCTGTTTTTT. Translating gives CASSDSASGPNTGELFF.

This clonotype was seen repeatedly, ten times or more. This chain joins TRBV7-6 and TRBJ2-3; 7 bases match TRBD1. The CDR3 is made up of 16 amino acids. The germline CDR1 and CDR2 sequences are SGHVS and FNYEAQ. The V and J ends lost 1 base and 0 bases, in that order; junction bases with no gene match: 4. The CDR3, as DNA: TGTGCCAGCAGCTTAGAGGGGGCGTCTAGCACAGATACGCAGTATTTT. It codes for CASSLEGASSTDTQYF.

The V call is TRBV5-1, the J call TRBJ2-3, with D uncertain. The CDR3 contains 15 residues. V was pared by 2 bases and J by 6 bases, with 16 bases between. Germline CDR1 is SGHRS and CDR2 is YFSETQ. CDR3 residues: CASSFAITMADTQYF. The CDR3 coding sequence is TGCGCCAGCAGCTTCGCGATCACGATGGCGGATACGCAGTATTTT.

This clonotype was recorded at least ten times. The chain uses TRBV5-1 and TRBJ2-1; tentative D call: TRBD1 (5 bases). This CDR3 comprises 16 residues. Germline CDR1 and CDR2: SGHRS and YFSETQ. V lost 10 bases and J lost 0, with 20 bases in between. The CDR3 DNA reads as TGCGCCTGTCGTGAAAAGACAGCACCCTCCTACAATGAGCAGTTCTTC. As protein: CACREKTAPSYNEQFF.

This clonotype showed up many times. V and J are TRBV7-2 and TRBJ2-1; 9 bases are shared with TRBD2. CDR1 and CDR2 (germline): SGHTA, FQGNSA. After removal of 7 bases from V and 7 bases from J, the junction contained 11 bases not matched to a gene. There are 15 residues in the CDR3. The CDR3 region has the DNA TGTGCCAGCACCACCAAAGCGGGGGGTAGGAATGAGCAGTTCTTC. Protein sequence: CASTTKAGGRNEQFF.

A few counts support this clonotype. The CDR3 coding sequence is TGTGCCAGCAGTTTTTGGGGGCAAGCAGATACGCAGTATTTT. Its protein product is CASSFWGQADTQYF. The V gene is TRBV27, the J gene TRBJ2-3; tentatively, D is TRBD1 (6 bases). In germline, CDR1 is MNHEY, CDR2 SMNVEV (reference sequence). V gave up 3 bases and J gave up 4 bases, with 11 bases separating them. The CDR3 sequence is 14 residues long.